These 3 T cell receptor beta chains were sequenced from one sample in a study of T cell clones after liver transplantation. The method was immunoSEQ multiplex PCR; TCRdb's version includes in-frame clones alone and lacks a portion of them. Here the sample spans 65,000 to 95,000 clones, under 90% being singletons. The source material was CD4+ T cells from blood, sampled before liver transplant. The receptors shown here come from a human donor who received a liver transplant.

CDR3 coding DNA: TGTGCCAGCAGCTCCCGAGGGACTAGGGAAAACAATGAGCAGTTCTTC. This codes for CASSSRGTRENNEQFF. This sequence joins TRBV11-3 and TRBJ2-1, with TRBD2 matching over 8 bases. This CDR3 has 16 amino acids. With V trimmed by 4 bases and J by 5 bases, 10 bases remained unmatched. Germline assignment: CDR1 SGHNT and CDR2 YENEEA.

This clone is judged medium-sized. This CDR3 reads CASSLSFFQPQHF. The CDR3 region has the DNA TGTGCCAGCAGTTTATCGTTTTTTCAGCCCCAGCATTTT. The chain uses TRBV27 and TRBJ1-5; D gene unclear. The CDR3 is 13 amino acids. Trimming pared 0 bases from V and 6 bases from J, leaving 6 bases between. Looked up from germline, CDR1 is MNHEY and CDR2 is SMNVEV (reference sequence).

V usage is TRBV30 and J usage is TRBJ2-7, with 7 bases matching TRBD2. Trimming took 2 bases from V and 1 from J; bases not matched to a gene: 2. The CDR3 length is 13 residues. CDR1 GTSNPN and CDR2 SVGIG come from the germline V gene (reference sequence). The CDR3 nucleotides read TGTGCCTGGAGTAGGGGACTATCCTACGAGCAGTACTTC. It is translated as CAWSRGLSYEQYF.